The 24 T cell receptor beta chains in this list originate from one sample, sequenced in a study of cytomegalovirus exposure and HLA in healthy donors. PCR used 60 Vbeta primers and 13 Jbeta primers. Using immunoSEQ multiplex PCR, the repertoire was profiled, and TCRdb retains in-frame clones only, with some absent. The sample gives roughly 150,000 clones, 85% of which show up once; 1% is in the top ten. Sequenced material: PBMCs. The receptors here all came from a boy aged 2 to 10 in good health and CMV-seronegative.

The chain employs TRBV10-3 and TRBJ1-1; D is unclear. Trimming pared 4 bases from V and 0 bases from J, leaving 9 bases between. Looked up from germline, CDR1 is ENHRY and CDR2 is SYGVKD. The CDR3 has 14 amino acids. The CDR3 region has the DNA TGTGCCATCAGTGGGGCGAATATGAACACTGAAGCTTTCTTT. Encoded protein: CAISGANMNTEAFF.

The chain carries TRBV5-4 and TRBJ1-4; 11 bases fit TRBD1. CDR3 length: 14 amino acids. V was clipped by 4 bases and J by 8 bases; unmatched bases: 4. Germline loops: CDR1 SGHNT, CDR2 YYREEE (reference sequence). Here the CDR3 DNA reads TGTGCCAGCAGCCCGGGGACAGGGGGGGAAAAACTGTTTTTT. Protein sequence: CASSPGTGGEKLFF.

This clone was seen a single time. The DNA for the CDR3 is TGTGCCAGCAGCTCCTACTCGCGGGGGGACAACTACAATGAGCAGTTCTTC. Amino acid sequence: CASSSYSRGDNYNEQFF. V gene TRBV5-4 combines with J gene TRBJ2-1, with 8 bases aligning to TRBD2. The V gene's germline CDR1 is SGHNT and CDR2 YYREEE (reference sequence). The CDR3 contains 17 residues. Trimming at V came to 3 bases and at J to 3 bases, leaving 11 bases not matched to a gene.

This chain connects TRBV4-1 to TRBJ2-5; TRBD1 aligns across 10 bases. Trimming removed 3 bases from V and 5 bases from J; junction bases left unmatched: 6. The CDR3 runs 15 residues. Germline values: CDR1 MGHRA, CDR2 YSYEKL. This CDR3 reads CASSHRQGAVETQYF. Written as DNA, the CDR3 is TGCGCCAGCAGCCACCGACAGGGGGCGGTGGAGACCCAGTACTTC.

CDR3 sequence reads: CASSIRTGRGEQYV. Written as DNA, the CDR3 is TGTGCCAGCAGTATACGGACAGGGAGAGGGGAGCAGTACGTC. This chain joins TRBV6-1 and TRBJ2-7, with 8 positions matching TRBD1. V shed 5 bases, J shed 7 bases, and the junction held 10 bases outside the gene matches. This CDR3 spans 14 amino acids. Per germline, CDR1 MNHNS and CDR2 SASEGT.

The rearrangement links TRBV28 to TRBJ1-6; D not resolved. The CDR3 is 16 residues long. Germline CDR1 and CDR2: MDHEN and SYDVKM. Trimming removed 8 bases from V and 6 bases from J, with 20 bases in between. The DNA of the CDR3 is TGTGCCAGCCCGGGCGGAGGGCCGCGGAGTAATTCACCCCTCCACTTT. Encoded protein: CASPGGGPRSNSPLHF.

The chain couples TRBV4-1 to TRBJ2-7; 9 nucleotides agree with TRBD2. Germline CDR1 reads MGHRA; CDR2 reads YSYEKL. V lost 2 bases, J lost 0 bases, and 8 bases stayed unmatched. This CDR3 region has 17 residues. The CDR3 DNA reads as TGCGCCAGCAGCCAAAACCCGACTAGCGGCCTCTCCTACGAGCAGTACTTC. It encodes CASSQNPTSGLSYEQYF.

The chain combines TRBV28 with TRBJ2-5; 8 bases match TRBD2. The CDR3 length is 14 residues. V lost 5 bases to trimming and J lost 4 bases; unmatched junction nucleotides: 6. Germline lookup yields CDR1 MDHEN and CDR2 SYDVKM. The CDR3 protein is CASSRGGIGETQYF. The CDR3 DNA reads TGTGCCAGCAGTCGGGGGGGGATAGGAGAGACCCAGTACTTC.

The rearrangement links TRBV4-1 to TRBJ2-5, with 13 bases lining up with TRBD2. The CDR3 consists of 15 residues. Germline V CDR1 and CDR2: MGHRA, YSYEKL. Trimming cost V 4 bases and J 4 bases; bases outside gene matches: 3. CDR3 sequence (DNA): TGCGCCAGCAGCCTCGGGACTAGCGGGGTAGAGACCCAGTACTTC. Protein: CASSLGTSGVETQYF.

CDR3 amino acids: CASSVAGGPGEQYF. The CDR3 nucleotides read TGTGCCAGCAGTGTCGCGGGAGGGCCGGGGGAGCAGTACTTC. V and J are TRBV2 and TRBJ2-7, with 9 bases that match TRBD2. CDR3 length equals 14 residues. Germline trimming cut 4 bases from V and 7 bases from J; bases unmatched to any gene: 8. Germline CDR1 reads SNHLY; CDR2 reads FYNNEI.

The chain is built from TRBV15 and TRBJ1-1; D unclear. This CDR3 is built from 15 residues. Trimming cost V 0 bases and J 4 bases, with 12 bases left between them. Germline CDR1 LNHNV, CDR2 YYDKDF (reference sequence). In DNA form, the CDR3 reads TGTGCCACCAGCAGAGACAGGTCTCCGACCACTGAAGCTTTCTTT. Its translation is CATSRDRSPTTEAFF.

The V gene is TRBV28, the J gene TRBJ2-7, with a possible D match to TRBD2 (6 bases). Trimming left V 6 bases short and J 7 bases short, with 10 bases between. This CDR3 is 11 amino acids long. Germline V gene lookup returns CDR1 MDHEN and CDR2 SYDVKM. CDR3 amino acids: CASSHRGEQYF. As DNA, the CDR3 is TGTGCCAGCAGCCATCGGGGGGAGCAGTACTTC.

The rearrangement links TRBV4-1 to TRBJ2-5, with 7 bases aligning to TRBD2. Trimming cost V 0 bases and J 1 base; bases outside gene matches: 5. The CDR3 covers 16 residues. Germline CDR1 is MGHRA and CDR2 is YSYEKL. CDR3 region: CASSQDPLAFQETQYF. The CDR3 DNA reads as TGCGCCAGCAGCCAAGACCCACTAGCGTTCCAAGAGACCCAGTACTTC.

V and J are TRBV6-6 and TRBJ1-5; D is perhaps TRBD1 (5 bases). Germline CDR1 reads MNHNY; CDR2 reads SVGAGI (reference sequence). V gave up 0 bases and J gave up 6 bases, with 12 bases separating them. The CDR3 covers 15 residues. The CDR3 DNA sequence: TGTGCCAGCAGTTACTCTGACAGATCCGGTCAGCCCCAGCATTTT. Amino acids: CASSYSDRSGQPQHF.

This sequence joins TRBV29-1 and TRBJ2-5; tentative D call: TRBD1 (6 bases). CDR3 length: 13 amino acids. Trimming removed 4 bases from V and 0 bases from J, with 9 bases in between. Germline-derived CDR1 and CDR2 are SQVTM and ANQGSEA. The CDR3 region has the DNA TGCAGCGTTGGGACAGATCACCAAGAGACCCAGTACTTC. Its translation is CSVGTDHQETQYF. The variable domain in full, with the rest retrieved from reference TRBV29-1 and TRBJ2-5, is SAVISQKPSRDICQRGTSLTIQCQVDSQVTMMFWYRQQPGQSLTLIATANQGSEATYESGFVIDKFPISRPNLTFSTLTVSNMSPEDSSIYLCSVGTDHQETQYFGPGTRLLVL.

The chain recombines TRBV5-1 with TRBJ1-6, with TRBD1 identical over 8 bases. The CDR3 spans 15 residues. Looked up from germline, CDR1 is SGHRS and CDR2 is YFSETQ. V shed 4 bases, J shed 10 bases, and the junction held 10 bases outside the gene matches. The CDR3 spells CASSPGQGATSPLHF. As DNA, the CDR3 is TGCGCCAGCAGCCCCGGACAGGGAGCGACCTCACCCCTCCACTTT.

The V gene is TRBV5-1, the J gene TRBJ2-3; 9 bases match TRBD2. V shed 1 base and J 4 bases; nucleotides not matched to a gene: 4. The germline gives CDR1 SGHRS, CDR2 YFSETQ. This CDR3 spans 15 amino acids. CDR3 amino acids: CASSLRAGGSDTQYF. CDR3 bases: TGCGCCAGCAGCTTGAGAGCGGGAGGATCAGATACGCAGTATTTT.

The gene calls are TRBV11-2 and TRBJ1-4; a possible D gene is TRBD1 (5 bases). Germline CDR1 is SGHAT and CDR2 is FQNNGV. This CDR3 region has 13 residues. V lost 2 bases, J lost 8 bases, and 9 bases lay in between. The CDR3 protein is CASSLQGGEKLFF. The CDR3 DNA sequence: TGTGCCAGCAGCTTACAGGGTGGGGAAAAACTGTTTTTT.

The rearrangement joins TRBV27 to TRBJ2-2; D perhaps matches TRBD2 (7 bases). CDR1 is MNHEY and CDR2 is SMNVEV in the germline V gene (reference sequence). The CDR3 consists of 15 residues. The germline V and J ends were trimmed by 8 bases and 3 bases, with 16 bases remaining between them. The CDR3 reads CASGLGAGDTGELFF. DNA for the CDR3: TGTGCCAGCGGTCTGGGGGCGGGAGACACCGGGGAGCTGTTTTTT.

The rearrangement links TRBV4-1 to TRBJ1-5; TRBD1 aligns across 8 bases. Trimming removed 8 bases from V and 0 bases from J; junction bases left unmatched: 15. Looked up from germline, CDR1 is MGHRA and CDR2 is YSYEKL. The CDR3 contains 18 residues. In DNA, the CDR3 is TGCGCCAGCCGTCTCGGAAGGACAGGGAGCGATAGCAATCAGCCCCAGCATTTT. This translates into CASRLGRTGSDSNQPQHF.

This chain connects TRBV5-1 to TRBJ1-6, with a tentative D call TRBD1 (6 bases). Germline V gives CDR1 SGHRS, CDR2 YFSETQ. Between the trimmed V and J ends, which lost 1 base and 7 bases, there was a span of 15 bases. The CDR3 covers 16 residues. The CDR3 loop is CASSLSWTATNSPLHF. In nucleotides, the CDR3 is TGCGCCAGCAGCTTGTCATGGACAGCGACAAATTCACCCCTCCACTTT.

The sample holds a few counts of this clone. This chain uses TRBV27 with TRBJ2-5, with D hard to call. CDR1 and CDR2 (germline): MNHEY, SMNVEV (reference sequence). This CDR3 is built from 12 residues. The ends were cut back, 0 bases at V and 4 bases at J, with 3 bases in the middle. CDR3 loop: CASSLSRETQYF. The CDR3 DNA is TGTGCCAGCAGTTTATCGCGAGAGACCCAGTACTTC.

The chain links TRBV11-2 to TRBJ2-6; 7 positions agree with TRBD1. Germline V gene lookup returns CDR1 SGHAT and CDR2 FQNNGV. The V segment lost 5 bases and the J segment 6 bases; nucleotides outside the gene matches: 13. The CDR3 sequence is 17 residues long. The CDR3 DNA follows: TGTGCCAGCAGCCCGGGACAGCTAAGCTTGTTGGCCAACGTCCTGACTTTC. Protein sequence: CASSPGQLSLLANVLTF.

The chain joins TRBV28 to TRBJ1-1, with D uncertain. Germline CDR1 and CDR2: MDHEN and SYDVKM. V was shortened by 10 bases and J by 4 bases, with 16 bases between the two germline ends. CDR3 length equals 13 residues. CDR3 protein: CATAGESVTEAFF. As DNA, the CDR3 is TGTGCCACCGCTGGGGAGTCCGTCACTGAAGCTTTCTTT.